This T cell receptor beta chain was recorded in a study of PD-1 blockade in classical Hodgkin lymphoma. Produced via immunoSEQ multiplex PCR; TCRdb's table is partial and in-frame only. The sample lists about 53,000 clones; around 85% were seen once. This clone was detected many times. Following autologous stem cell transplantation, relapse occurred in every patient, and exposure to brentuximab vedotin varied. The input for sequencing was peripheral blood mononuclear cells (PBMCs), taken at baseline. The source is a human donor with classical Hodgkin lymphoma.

The CDR3: CASSPPGQGSYEQYV. The CDR3 DNA is TGTGCCAGCAGCCCCCCGGGACAGGGATCCTACGAGCAGTACGTC. The chain recombines TRBV7-9 with TRBJ2-7; 9 bases are shared with TRBD1. Germline V lookup: CDR1 SEHNR, CDR2 FQNEAQ (reference sequence). CDR3 length: 15 residues. Trimming took 5 bases from V and 1 from J; bases not matched to a gene: 6.